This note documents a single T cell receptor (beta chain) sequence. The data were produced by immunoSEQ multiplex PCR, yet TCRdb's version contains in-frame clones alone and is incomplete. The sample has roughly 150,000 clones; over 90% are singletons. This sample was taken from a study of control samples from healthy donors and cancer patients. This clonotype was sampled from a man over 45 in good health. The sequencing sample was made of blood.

The CDR3 protein is CASKKGRAVNTGELFF. DNA of the CDR3: TGTGCCAGCAAAAAGGGGCGCGCGGTGAACACCGGGGAGCTGTTTTTT. V is TRBV27 and J is TRBJ2-2, with D maybe TRBD1 (5 bases). Germline values: CDR1 MNHEY, CDR2 SMNVEV (reference sequence). V lost 7 bases, J lost 1 base, and 16 bases lay in between. This CDR3 spans 16 amino acids.